Following are 7 T cell receptor beta chains from one sample sequenced in a study of cytomegalovirus exposure and HLA in healthy donors. The PCR had 60 Vbeta and 13 Jbeta primers. TCRdb keeps only in-frame clones here, not all; method: immunoSEQ multiplex PCR. The profile shows around 79,000 clones, roughly 73% of them singletons. The sequenced sample was PBMCs. The receptors stem from a woman aged 40-49 years in good health and CMV-seropositive.

On this clone itself: This likely comes from a read error, as the CDR3 has no conserved phenylalanine or tryptophan at its end. No DNA is shown, since the ends of the CDR3 on it are uncertain; the CDR3 is the one TCRdb lists. The chain joins TRBV21-1 to TRBJ1-4. TRBV21-1 is a known pseudogene. The CDR3 sequence runs 15 residues, both termini included. The CDR3 sequence is CASSKSPGRFPGGVD.

The chain is built from TRBV4-2 and TRBJ1-3; D unresolved. From germline, CDR1 is LGHNA and CDR2 YNFKEQ. Trimming left V 0 bases short and J 0 bases short, with 9 bases between. The CDR3 length is 16 residues. The CDR3, as DNA: TGTGCCAGCAGCCAAGAAAGCCCCGTCTCTGGAAACACCATATATTTT. It specifies CASSQESPVSGNTIYF.

V is TRBV6-5 and J is TRBJ2-5; tentative D call: TRBD1 (5 bases). CDR1 MNHEY and CDR2 SVGAGI come from the germline V gene. V dropped 6 bases and J dropped 5 bases, with 16 bases sitting between them. The CDR3 totals 14 residues. CDR3 DNA sequence: TGTGCCAGCAGCCCCCGCGCAGGGTGGGAGACCCAGTACTTC. It translates to CASSPRAGWETQYF.

This clone was seen once. The chain is built from TRBV5-1 and TRBJ1-3, with TRBD1 matching over 7 bases. Per the germline V gene, CDR1 is SGHRS and CDR2 is YFSETQ. The CDR3 is 14 residues long. V dropped 3 bases and J dropped 2; count of bases not matched to a gene: 2. DNA for the CDR3: TGCGCCAGCAGCTCAGGGGGGCCTGGAAACACCATATATTTT. Translating gives CASSSGGPGNTIYF. The full variable domain, its missing parts supplied by reference TRBV5-1 and TRBJ1-3, is KAGVTQTPRYLIKTRGQQVTLSCSPISGHRSVSWYQQTPGQGLQFLFEYFSETQRNKGNFPGRFSGRQFSNSRSEMNVSTLELGDSALYLCASSSGGPGNTIYFGEGSWLTVV.

This clone was counted only a few times. V usage is TRBV7-2 and J usage is TRBJ1-2; TRBD1 is a possible D gene (6 bases). V lost 4 bases and J 6 bases, leaving 18 bases between the germline ends. The CDR3 contains 15 residues. Germline V gene lookup returns CDR1 SGHTA and CDR2 FQGNSA. As DNA, the CDR3 is TGTGCCAGCAGCTCGCTCAACAGGGTAGGCGATGGCTACACCTTC. Translation: CASSSLNRVGDGYTF.

The chain couples TRBV18 to TRBJ2-3; D may be TRBD1 (6 bases). The CDR3 has 15 residues. Trimming removed 2 bases from V and 0 bases from J, with 9 bases in between. CDR1 and CDR2 from the germline V gene are KGHSH and LQKENI. The chain's CDR3 is CASSPNQGSTDTQYF. Here the CDR3 DNA reads TGTGCCAGCTCACCAAACCAGGGGAGCACAGATACGCAGTATTTT.

This clone has a single count. V gene TRBV6-5 combines with J gene TRBJ1-6; D gene unclear. The V gene lost 0 bases and the J gene lost 5 bases, with 5 bases spanning the gap. The CDR3 totals 14 residues. Germline V lookup: CDR1 MNHEY, CDR2 SVGAGI. CDR3 in amino acids: CASSYSQNNSPLHF. The CDR3 DNA reads TGTGCCAGCAGTTACTCGCAGAATAATTCACCCCTCCACTTT.